The entry below gives a single T cell receptor (beta chain) sequence along with its context. The TCR beta CDR3 regions underwent amplification using RNA transcripts as the source. HTBI primers drove first-round RT-PCR of the TCR CDR3. Via MiXCR, TCRdb re-called the multiplex PCR reads, giving one row per CDR3 protein. Of 200,000 to 250,000 distinct CDR3 sequences in the sample, approximately 20% are singletons; the top ten hold around two fifths. This specimen comes from a study of T cells in Graves' hyperthyroidism and ophthalmopathy. The origin of this receptor is a man aged 35-49 years with Graves' hyperthyroidism. Sequencing input: blood.

This chain's CDR3 is CASRGGTGGLNTEAFF. The CDR3, as DNA: TGTGCCAGCAGGGGTGGGACAGGGGGCCTGAACACTGAAGCTTTCTTT. The rearrangement joins TRBV7-2 to TRBJ1-1; 12 bases are shared with TRBD1. V lost 6 bases to trimming and J lost 0 bases; unmatched junction nucleotides: 5. The CDR3 extends over 16 amino acids. Looked up from germline, CDR1 is SGHTA and CDR2 is FQGNSA. The full variable domain, rest sourced from reference TRBV7-2 and TRBJ1-1, is GAGVSQSPSNKVTEKGKDVELRCDPISGHTALYWYRQSLGQGLEFLIYFQGNSAPDKSGLPSDRFSAERTGGSVSTLTIQRTQQEDSAVYLCASRGGTGGLNTEAFFGQGTRLTVV.